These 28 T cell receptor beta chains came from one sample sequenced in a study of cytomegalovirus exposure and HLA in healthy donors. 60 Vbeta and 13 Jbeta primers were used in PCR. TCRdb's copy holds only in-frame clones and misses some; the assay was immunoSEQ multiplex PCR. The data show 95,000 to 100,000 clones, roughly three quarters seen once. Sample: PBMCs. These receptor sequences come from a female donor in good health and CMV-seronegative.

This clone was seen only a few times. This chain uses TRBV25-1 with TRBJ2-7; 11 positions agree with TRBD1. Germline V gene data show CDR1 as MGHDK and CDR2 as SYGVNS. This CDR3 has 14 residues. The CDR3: CATGEGQGVGEQYF. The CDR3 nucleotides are TGTGCAACCGGGGAGGGACAGGGGGTGGGGGAGCAGTACTTC.

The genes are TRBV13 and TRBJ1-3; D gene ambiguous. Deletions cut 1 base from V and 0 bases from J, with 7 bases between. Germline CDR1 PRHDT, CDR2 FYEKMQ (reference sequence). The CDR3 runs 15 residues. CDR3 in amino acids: CASSLDSSSGNTIYF. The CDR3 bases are TGTGCCAGCAGCTTAGATAGCAGCTCTGGAAACACCATATATTTT.

This CDR3 is CASSFGLAPGELFF. CDR3 coding DNA: TGTGCCAGCAGCTTCGGGCTAGCACCCGGGGAGCTGTTTTTT. This sequence joins TRBV11-2 and TRBJ2-2; the D gene is possibly TRBD2 (5 bases). Germline V gene sequence: CDR1 SGHAT, CDR2 FQNNGV. This CDR3 region has 14 residues. The germline V and J ends were trimmed by 3 bases and 6 bases, with 11 bases remaining between them.

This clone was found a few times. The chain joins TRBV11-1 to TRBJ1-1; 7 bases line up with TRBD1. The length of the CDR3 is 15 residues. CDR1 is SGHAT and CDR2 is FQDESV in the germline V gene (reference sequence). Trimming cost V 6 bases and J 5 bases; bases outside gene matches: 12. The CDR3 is CASSSARGPVTEAFF. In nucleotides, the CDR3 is TGTGCCAGCAGTTCCGCGAGGGGGCCGGTAACTGAAGCTTTCTTT.

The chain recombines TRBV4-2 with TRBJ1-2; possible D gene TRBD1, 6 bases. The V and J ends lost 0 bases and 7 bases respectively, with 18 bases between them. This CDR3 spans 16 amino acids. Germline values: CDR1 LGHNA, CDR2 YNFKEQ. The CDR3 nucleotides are TGTGCCAGCAGCCAAGATTCGAACAGGGTCAGCGCTGGCTACACCTTC. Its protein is CASSQDSNRVSAGYTF.

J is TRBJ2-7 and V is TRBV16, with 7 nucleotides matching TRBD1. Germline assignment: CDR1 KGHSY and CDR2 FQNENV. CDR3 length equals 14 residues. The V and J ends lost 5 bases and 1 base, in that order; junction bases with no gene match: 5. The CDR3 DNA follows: TGTGCCAGCAGCTCCGGACAGGTGTCCTACGAGCAGTACTTC. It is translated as CASSSGQVSYEQYF.

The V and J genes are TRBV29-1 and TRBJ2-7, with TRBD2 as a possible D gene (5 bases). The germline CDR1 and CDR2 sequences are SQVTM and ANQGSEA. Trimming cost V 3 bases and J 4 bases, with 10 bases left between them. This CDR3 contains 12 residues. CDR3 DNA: TGCAGCGTTGATGGAGGTGGGTACGAGCAGTACTTC. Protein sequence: CSVDGGGYEQYF.

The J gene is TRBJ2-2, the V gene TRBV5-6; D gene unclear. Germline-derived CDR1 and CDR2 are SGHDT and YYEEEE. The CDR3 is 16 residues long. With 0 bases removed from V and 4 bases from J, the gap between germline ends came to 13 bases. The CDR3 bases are TGTGCCAGCAGCTTGGGTGGTAGATATGTCACCGGGGAGCTGTTTTTT. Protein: CASSLGGRYVTGELFF.

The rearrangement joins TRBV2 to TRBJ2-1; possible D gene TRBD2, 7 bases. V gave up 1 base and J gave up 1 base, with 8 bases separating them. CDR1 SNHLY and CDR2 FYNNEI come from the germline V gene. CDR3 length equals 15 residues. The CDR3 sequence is CASSEEGGSYNEQFF. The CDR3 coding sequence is TGTGCCAGCAGTGAAGAGGGGGGGTCCTACAATGAGCAGTTCTTC.

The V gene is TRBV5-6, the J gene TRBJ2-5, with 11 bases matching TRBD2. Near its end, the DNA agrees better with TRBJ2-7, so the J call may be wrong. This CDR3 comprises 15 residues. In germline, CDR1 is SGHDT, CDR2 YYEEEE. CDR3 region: CASSRGLAGSYEQYF. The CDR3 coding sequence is TGTGCCAGCAGTCGAGGACTAGCGGGCTCCTACGAGCAGTACTTC.

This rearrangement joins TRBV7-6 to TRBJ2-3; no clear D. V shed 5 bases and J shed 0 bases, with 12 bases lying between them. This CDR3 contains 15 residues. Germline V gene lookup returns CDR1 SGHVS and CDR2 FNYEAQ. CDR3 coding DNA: TGTGCCAGCAGCCCCCGCCCGACTAGCACAGATACGCAGTATTTT. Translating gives CASSPRPTSTDTQYF.

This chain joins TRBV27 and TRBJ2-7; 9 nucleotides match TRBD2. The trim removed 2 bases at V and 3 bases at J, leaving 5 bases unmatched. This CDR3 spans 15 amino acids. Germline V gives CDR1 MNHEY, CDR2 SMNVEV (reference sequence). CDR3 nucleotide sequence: TGTGCCAGCAGTTTAAGGGGACTAGCAAACTACGAGCAGTACTTC. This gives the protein CASSLRGLANYEQYF.

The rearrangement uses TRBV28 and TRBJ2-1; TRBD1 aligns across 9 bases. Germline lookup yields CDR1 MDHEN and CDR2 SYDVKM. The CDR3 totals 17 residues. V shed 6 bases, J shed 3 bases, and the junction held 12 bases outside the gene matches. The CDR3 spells CASRSSRTGEGYNEQFF. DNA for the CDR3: TGTGCCAGCAGATCATCCCGGACAGGGGAGGGCTACAATGAGCAGTTCTTC.

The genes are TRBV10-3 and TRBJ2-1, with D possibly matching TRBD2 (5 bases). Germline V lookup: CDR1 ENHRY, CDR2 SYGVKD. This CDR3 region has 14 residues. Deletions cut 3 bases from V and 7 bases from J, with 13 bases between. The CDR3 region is CAISEVAMRNEQFF. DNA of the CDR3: TGTGCCATCAGTGAAGTAGCGATGAGAAATGAGCAGTTCTTC.

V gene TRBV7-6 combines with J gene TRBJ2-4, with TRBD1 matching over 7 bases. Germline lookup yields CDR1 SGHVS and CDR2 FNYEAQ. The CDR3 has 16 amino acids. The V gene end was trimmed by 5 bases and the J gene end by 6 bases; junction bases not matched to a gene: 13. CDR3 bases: TGTGCCAGCAGCCCCTGGGGTACAGGGGCTAGAAACATTCAGTACTTC. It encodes CASSPWGTGARNIQYF.

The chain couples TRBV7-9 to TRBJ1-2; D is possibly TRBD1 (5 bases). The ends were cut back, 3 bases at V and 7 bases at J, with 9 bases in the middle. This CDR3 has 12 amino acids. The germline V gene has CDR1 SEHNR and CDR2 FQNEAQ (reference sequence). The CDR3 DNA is TGTGCCAGCAGCTTCCAGGGAAGTGGCTACACCTTC. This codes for CASSFQGSGYTF.

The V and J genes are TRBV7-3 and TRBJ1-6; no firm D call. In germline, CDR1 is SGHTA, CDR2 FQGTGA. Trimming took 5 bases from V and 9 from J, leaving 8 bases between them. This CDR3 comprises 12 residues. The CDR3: CASSRPGSPLHF. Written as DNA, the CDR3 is TGTGCCAGCAGCCGACCAGGTTCACCCCTCCACTTT.

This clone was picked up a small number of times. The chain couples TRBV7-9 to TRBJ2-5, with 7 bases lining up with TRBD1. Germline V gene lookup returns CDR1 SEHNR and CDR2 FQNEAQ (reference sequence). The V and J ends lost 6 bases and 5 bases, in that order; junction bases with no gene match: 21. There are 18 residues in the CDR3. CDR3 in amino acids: CASSRTRTGDRGLETQYF. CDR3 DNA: TGTGCCAGCAGTCGTACCAGGACAGGAGACAGAGGTTTGGAGACCCAGTACTTC.

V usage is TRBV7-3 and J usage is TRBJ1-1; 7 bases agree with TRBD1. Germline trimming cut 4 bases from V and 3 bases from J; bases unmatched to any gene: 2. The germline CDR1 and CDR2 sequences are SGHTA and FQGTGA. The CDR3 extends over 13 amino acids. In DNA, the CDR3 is TGTGCCAGCAGCTCGACAGGGTACACTGAAGCTTTCTTT. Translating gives CASSSTGYTEAFF.

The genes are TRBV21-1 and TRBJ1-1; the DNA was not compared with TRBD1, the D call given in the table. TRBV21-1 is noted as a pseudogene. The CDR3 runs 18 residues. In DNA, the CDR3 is TGTGCCAGCAGCAAACGAACCCCTCAGGGTCCCAGGATTACTGAAGCTTTCTTT. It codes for CASSKRTPQGPRITEAFF.

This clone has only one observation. The CDR3 protein is CASSHSPNYGYTF. The CDR3, as DNA: TGTGCCAGCAGCCACAGTCCTAACTATGGCTACACCTTC. This chain joins TRBV28 and TRBJ1-2; the D is unclear. This CDR3 spans 13 amino acids. Trimming removed 6 bases from V and 0 bases from J, with 8 bases in between. Germline CDR1 reads MDHEN; CDR2 reads SYDVKM.

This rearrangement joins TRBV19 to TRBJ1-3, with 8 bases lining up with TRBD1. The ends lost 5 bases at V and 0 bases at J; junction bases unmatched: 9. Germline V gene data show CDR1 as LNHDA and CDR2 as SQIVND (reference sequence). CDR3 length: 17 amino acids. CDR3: CASSPMDRVRSGNTIYF. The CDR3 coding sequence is TGTGCCAGTAGTCCTATGGACAGGGTCCGCTCTGGAAACACCATATATTTT.

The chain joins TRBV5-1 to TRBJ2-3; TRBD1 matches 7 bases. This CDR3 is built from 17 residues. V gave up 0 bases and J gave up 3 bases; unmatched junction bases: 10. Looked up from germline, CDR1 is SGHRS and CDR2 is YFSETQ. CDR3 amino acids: CASSLAPTRGRTDTQYF. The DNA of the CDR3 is TGCGCCAGCAGCTTGGCCCCGACGAGGGGGCGTACAGATACGCAGTATTTT.

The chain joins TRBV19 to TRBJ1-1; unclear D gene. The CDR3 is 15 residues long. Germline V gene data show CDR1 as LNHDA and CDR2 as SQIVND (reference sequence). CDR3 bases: TGTGCAGCGGGCAGCGCTTCGACCATGAACACTGAAGCTTTCTTT. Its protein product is CAAGSASTMNTEAFF.

CDR3 nucleotide sequence: TGTGCCAGTAGCGTGGGACAGGCGAACACTGAAGCTTTCTTT. Its translation is CASSVGQANTEAFF. The chain links TRBV19 to TRBJ1-1, with 8 bases that match TRBD1. J lost 1 base, V lost 6 bases, and 4 bases had no gene match. Germline loops: CDR1 LNHDA, CDR2 SQIVND (reference sequence). The CDR3 runs to 14 residues.

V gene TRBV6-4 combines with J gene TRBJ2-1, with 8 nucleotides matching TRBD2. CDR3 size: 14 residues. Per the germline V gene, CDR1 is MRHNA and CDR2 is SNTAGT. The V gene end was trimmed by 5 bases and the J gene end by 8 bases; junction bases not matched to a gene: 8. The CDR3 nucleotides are TGTGCCAGCAGTAAAGCGGGAGATGGCGATGAGCAGTTCTTC. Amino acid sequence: CASSKAGDGDEQFF.

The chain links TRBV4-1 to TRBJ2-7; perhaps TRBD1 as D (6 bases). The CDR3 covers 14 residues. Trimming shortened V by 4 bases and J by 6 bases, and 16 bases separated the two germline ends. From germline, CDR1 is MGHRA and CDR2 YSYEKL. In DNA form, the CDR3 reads TGCGCCAGCAGCCCCAACAGGGACGGGCGCGAGCAGTACTTC. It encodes CASSPNRDGREQYF.

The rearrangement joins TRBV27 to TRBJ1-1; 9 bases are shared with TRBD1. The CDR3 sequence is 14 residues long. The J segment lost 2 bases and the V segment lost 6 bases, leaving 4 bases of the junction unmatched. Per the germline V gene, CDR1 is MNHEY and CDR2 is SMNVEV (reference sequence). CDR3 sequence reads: CASSLGQGNTEAFF. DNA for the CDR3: TGTGCCAGCAGCTTGGGACAGGGCAACACTGAAGCTTTCTTT.